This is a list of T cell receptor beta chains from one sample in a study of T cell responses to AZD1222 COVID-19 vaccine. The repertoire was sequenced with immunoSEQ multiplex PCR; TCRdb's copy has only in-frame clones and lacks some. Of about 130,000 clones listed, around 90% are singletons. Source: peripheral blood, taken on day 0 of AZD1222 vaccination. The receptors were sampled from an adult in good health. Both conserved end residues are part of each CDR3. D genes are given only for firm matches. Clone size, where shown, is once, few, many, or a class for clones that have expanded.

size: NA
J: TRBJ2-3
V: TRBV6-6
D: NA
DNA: TGTGCCAGCAGTTACTTAGCAGGGACAGATACGCAGTATTTT
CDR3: CASSYLAGTDTQYF

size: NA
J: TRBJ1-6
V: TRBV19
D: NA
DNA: TGTGCCAGTACAGGCAGCAATTCACCCCTCCACTTT
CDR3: CASTGSNSPLHF

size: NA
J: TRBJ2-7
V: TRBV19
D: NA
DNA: TGTGCCAGTGGGACATTAATAATGGAGGAGCAGTACTTC
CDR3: CASGTLIMEEQYF

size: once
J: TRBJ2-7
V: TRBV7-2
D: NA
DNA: NA
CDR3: CASSHPLWEWNIQYEQYF

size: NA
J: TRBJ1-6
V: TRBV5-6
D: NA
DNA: TGTGCCAGCAGCCATACATTGACGGACACCTATAATTCACCCCTCCACTTT
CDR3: CASSHTLTDTYNSPLHF

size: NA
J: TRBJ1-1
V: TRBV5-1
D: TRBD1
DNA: TGCGCCAGCAGCTCCCCCATGGGACAGAATCATATCACTGAAGCTTTCTTT
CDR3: CASSSPMGQNHITEAFF

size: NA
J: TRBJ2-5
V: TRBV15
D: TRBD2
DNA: TGTGCCACCAGCAGAGTCGCTAGCGGGATCCAAGAGACCCAGTACTTC
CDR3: CATSRVASGIQETQYF

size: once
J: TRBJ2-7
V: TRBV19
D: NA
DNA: TGTGCCACTAGGGGACCTAGTTACGAGCAGTACTTC
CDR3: CATRGPSYEQYF

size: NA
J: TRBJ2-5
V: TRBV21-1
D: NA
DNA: TGTGCCAGCAGCAAAAGGGAGAGGGGTGTCCAAGAGACCCAGTACTTC
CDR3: CASSKRERGVQETQYF

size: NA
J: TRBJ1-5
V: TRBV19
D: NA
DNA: TGTGCCAGTAGTCCCTCGGGGAGCCGCAATCAGCCCCAGCATTTT
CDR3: CASSPSGSRNQPQHF

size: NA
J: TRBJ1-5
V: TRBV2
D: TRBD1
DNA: TGTGCCAGCACGTGGACAGGGGGCGCTTTTCAGCCCCAGCATTTT
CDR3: CASTWTGGAFQPQHF

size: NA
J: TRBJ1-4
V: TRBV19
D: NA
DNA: TGTGCCAGTAGTATGGGCAGCACAAATGAAAAACTGTTTTTT
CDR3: CASSMGSTNEKLFF

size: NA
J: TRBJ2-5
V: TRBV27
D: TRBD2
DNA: TGTGCCAGCAGTATACGACTAGCGGGAGGGCCGGATCGAGAGACCCAGTACTTC
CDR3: CASSIRLAGGPDRETQYF

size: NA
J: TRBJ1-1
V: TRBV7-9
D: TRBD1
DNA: TGTGCCAGCAGCTTATCCGGACAGGTGAACACTGAAGCTTTCTTT
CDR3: CASSLSGQVNTEAFF

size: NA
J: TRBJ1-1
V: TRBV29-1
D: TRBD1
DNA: TGCAGCGTTGGAGACAGGGAGTTAGCTGAAGCTTTCTTT
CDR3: CSVGDRELAEAFF

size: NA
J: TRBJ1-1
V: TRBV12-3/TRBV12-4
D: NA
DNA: TGTGCCAGCAGTTTTTCGGAGAACACTGAAGCTTTCTTT
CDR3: CASSFSENTEAFF

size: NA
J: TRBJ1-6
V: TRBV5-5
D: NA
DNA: TGTGCCAGCAGCTTCTCCCGGAGCTCCTATAATTCACCCCTCCACTTT
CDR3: CASSFSRSSYNSPLHF

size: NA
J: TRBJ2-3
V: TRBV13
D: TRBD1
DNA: TGTGCCAGCAGCCCCGAGGACAGGGGAAGCACAGATACGCAGTATTTT
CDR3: CASSPEDRGSTDTQYF

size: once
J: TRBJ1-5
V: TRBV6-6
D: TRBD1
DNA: TGTGCCAGCAGTCCGCTCTGGACAGGGGTTAGCAATCAGCCCCAGCATTTT
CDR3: CASSPLWTGVSNQPQHF

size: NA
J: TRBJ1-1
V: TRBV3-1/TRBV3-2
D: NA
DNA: TGTGCCAGCAGCCAAGATTTTGGGGAGGCGAACACTGAAGCTTTCTTT
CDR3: CASSQDFGEANTEAFF

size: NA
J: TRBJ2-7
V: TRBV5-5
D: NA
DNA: TGTGCCAGCAGCTTGGAGGCCAGGGGGGGCTGGAACGAGCAGTACTTC
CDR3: CASSLEARGGWNEQYF

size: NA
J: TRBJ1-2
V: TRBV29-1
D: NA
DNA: TGCAGCGTTGTATCGGGGGATGAGATCTATGGCTACACCTTC
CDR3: CSVVSGDEIYGYTF

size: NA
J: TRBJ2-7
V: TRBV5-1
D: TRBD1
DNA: TGCGCCAGCAGCTGGGACAGGGGGATCTACGAGCAGTACTTC
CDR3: CASSWDRGIYEQYF

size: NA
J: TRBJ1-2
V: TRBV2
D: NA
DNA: TGTGCCAGCAGTACCCCGACAGGCCTGACCGATGGCTACACCTTC
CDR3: CASSTPTGLTDGYTF

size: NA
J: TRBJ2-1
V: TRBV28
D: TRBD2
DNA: TGTGCCAGCAGTTTGTTAATCCTAGCGGGAAATGAGCAGTTCTTC
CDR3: CASSLLILAGNEQFF

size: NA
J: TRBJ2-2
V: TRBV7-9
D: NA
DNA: TGTGCCAGCAGCAAGACAAGGGCCGGGGAGCTGTTTTTT
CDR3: CASSKTRAGELFF

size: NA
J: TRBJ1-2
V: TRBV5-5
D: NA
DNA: TGTGCCAGCAGCTTGAACCCCCGGTATGGCTACACCTTC
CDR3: CASSLNPRYGYTF

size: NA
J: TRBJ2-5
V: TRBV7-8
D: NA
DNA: TGTGCCAGCAGCTTAGGCCGCAGTCAAGAGACCCAGTACTTC
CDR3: CASSLGRSQETQYF

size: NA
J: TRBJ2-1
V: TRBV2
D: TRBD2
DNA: TGTGCCAGCAGTGTGGGGGTTTTAGCGGGACTGGAGCAGTTCTTC
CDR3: CASSVGVLAGLEQFF

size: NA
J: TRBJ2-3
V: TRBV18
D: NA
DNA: TGTGCCAGCTCACCATCTAGCACAGATACGCAGTATTTT
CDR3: CASSPSSTDTQYF

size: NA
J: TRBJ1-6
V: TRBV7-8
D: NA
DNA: TGTGCCAGCAGCTTAGGGGGGGATTCACCCCTCCACTTT
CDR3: CASSLGGDSPLHF

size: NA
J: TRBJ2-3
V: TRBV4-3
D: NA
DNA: TGCGCCAGCAGCCATGGGACCTCCACAGATACGCAGTATTTT
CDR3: CASSHGTSTDTQYF

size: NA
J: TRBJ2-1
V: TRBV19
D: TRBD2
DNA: TGTGCCAGTAGTATGGGGCGGGAGGAGAGCAGGTCTGAGCAGTTCTTC
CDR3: CASSMGREESRSEQFF

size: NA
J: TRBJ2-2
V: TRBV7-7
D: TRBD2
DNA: TGTGCCAGCAGCTTACTCTCGACTAGCAGCACCGGGGAGCTGTTTTTT
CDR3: CASSLLSTSSTGELFF

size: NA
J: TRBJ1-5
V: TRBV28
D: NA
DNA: TGTGCCAGCAGTGGTCCCGGGCCCAATCAGCCCCAGCATTTT
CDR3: CASSGPGPNQPQHF

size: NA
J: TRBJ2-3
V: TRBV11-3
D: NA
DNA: TGTGCCAGCAGCACTAACAGGGAGGATACGCAGTATTTT
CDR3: CASSTNREDTQYF

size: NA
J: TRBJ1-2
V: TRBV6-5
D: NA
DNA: TGTGCCAGCATAGGTGGGCTTAACTATGGCTACACCTTC
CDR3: CASIGGLNYGYTF

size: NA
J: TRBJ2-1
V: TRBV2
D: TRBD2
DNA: TGTGCCAGCAGTATCGGGGGACTAGTTTTCAATGAGCAGTTCTTC
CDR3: CASSIGGLVFNEQFF

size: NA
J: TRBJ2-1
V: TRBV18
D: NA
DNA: TGTGCCAGCTCACGCCCACCTGGCGGCAAGGCCTACAATGAGCAGTTCTTC
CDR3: CASSRPPGGKAYNEQFF

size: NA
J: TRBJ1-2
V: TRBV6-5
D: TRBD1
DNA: TGTGCCAGCAGCCAAGACAGGGGGTCCTATGGCTACACCTTC
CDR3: CASSQDRGSYGYTF

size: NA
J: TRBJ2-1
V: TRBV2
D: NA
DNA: TGTGCCAGCAGGACAGGACAAAGCAATGAGCAGTTCTTC
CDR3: CASRTGQSNEQFF

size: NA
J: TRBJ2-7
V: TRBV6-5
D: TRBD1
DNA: TGTGCCAGCAGTTACTCCCCGGGACAGGGAGTCTACGAGCAGTACTTC
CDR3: CASSYSPGQGVYEQYF

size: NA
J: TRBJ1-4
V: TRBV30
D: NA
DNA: TGTGCTTGGCTTCGCAATGAAAAACTGTTTTTT
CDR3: CAWLRNEKLFF

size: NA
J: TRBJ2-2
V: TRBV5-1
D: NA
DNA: TGCGCCAGCAGCTCCGGACACTCGAACACCGGGGAGCTGTTTTTT
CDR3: CASSSGHSNTGELFF

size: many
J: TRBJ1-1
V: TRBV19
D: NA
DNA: TGTGCCAGTAGTATGGGGAGGGGTGGAATGAACACTGAAGCTTTCTTT
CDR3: CASSMGRGGMNTEAFF

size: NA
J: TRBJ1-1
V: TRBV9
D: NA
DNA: TGTGCCAGCAGCGTAGACGAGGGGCTGAGGACTGAAGCTTTCTTT
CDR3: CASSVDEGLRTEAFF

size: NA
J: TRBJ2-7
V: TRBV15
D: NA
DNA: TGTGCCACCAGCAGCGACCCGGGACCAAACTACGAGCAGTACTTC
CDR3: CATSSDPGPNYEQYF

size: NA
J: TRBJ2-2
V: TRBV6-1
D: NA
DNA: TGTGCCAGCAGTGTCCAGGGTAGGGCTAACACCGGGGAGCTGTTTTTT
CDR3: CASSVQGRANTGELFF

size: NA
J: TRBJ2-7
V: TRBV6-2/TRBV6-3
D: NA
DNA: TGTGCCAGCAGCCGCGACAGTGGTGACTACGAGCAGTACTTC
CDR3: CASSRDSGDYEQYF

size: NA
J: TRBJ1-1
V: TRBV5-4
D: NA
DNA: TGTGCCAGCAGCCTCAAAAACCGGGAGGCGGACGGAGCTTTCTTT
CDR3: CASSLKNREADGAFF

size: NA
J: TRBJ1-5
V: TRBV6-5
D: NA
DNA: TGTGCCAGCAGGGCAGGGGCCAATCAGCCCCAGCATTTT
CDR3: CASRAGANQPQHF

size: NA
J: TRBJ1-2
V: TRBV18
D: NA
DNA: TGTGCCAGCTCACCCTATGATGGGGGGGGCTATGGCTACACCTTC
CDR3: CASSPYDGGGYGYTF

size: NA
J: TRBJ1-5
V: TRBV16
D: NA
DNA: TGTGCCAGCAGCCGGGATAGGGCTCAGCCCCAGCATTTT
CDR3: CASSRDRAQPQHF

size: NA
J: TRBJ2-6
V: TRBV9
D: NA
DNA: TGTGCCAGCACCGACCTTTGGGGACGAGAGGGGGCCAACGTCCTGACTTTC
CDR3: CASTDLWGREGANVLTF